This T cell receptor (beta chain) was obtained from a study of CD8 T cells in Susac syndrome. The CDR3 contains 14 residues. Germline values: CDR1 SQVTM, CDR2 ANQGSEA. Trimming pared 6 bases from V and 6 bases from J, leaving 17 bases between. TCR beta sequences were obtained from blood CD8+ and CD4+ T cells. FACS was used to enrich TEMRA cells, whereas the CD8+ and CD4+ T cells were obtained by negative isolation. This clonotype was counted once. Random hexamers were used to reverse transcribe 0.5 to 1 ug of RNA. Amplification of TCR beta CDR3 spanned 54 Vbeta and 13 Jbeta via immunoSEQ multiplex PCR. TCRdb independently ran MiXCR on the immunoSEQ multiplex PCR reads; one entry per CDR3 protein. This table holds some 120,000 distinct CDR3 sequences, roughly 94% found once.

This chain uses TRBV29-1 with TRBJ1-4; D unclear. The specimen sequenced was CD4+ T cells from PBMCs. The receptor was isolated from a human donor with multiple sclerosis. The CDR3 DNA sequence: TGCAGCGTCACCAGGTCGGGTAATTATGAAAAACTGTTTTTT. Its translation is CSVTRSGNYEKLFF. The variable domain in full, completed from reference TRBV29-1 and TRBJ1-4, reads SAVISQKPSRDICQRGTSLTIQCQVDSQVTMMFWYRQQPGQSLTLIATANQGSEATYESGFVIDKFPISRPNLTFSTLTVSNMSPEDSSIYLCSVTRSGNYEKLFFGSGTQLSVL.